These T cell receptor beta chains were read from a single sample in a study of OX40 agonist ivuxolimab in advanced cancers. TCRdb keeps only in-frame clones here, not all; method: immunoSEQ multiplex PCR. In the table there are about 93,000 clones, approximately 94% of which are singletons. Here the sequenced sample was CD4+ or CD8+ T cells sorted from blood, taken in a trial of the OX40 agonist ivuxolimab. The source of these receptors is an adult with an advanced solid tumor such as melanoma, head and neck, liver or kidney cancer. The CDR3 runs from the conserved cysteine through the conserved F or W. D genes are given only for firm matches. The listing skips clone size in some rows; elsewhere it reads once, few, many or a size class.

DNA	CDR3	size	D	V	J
TGTGCCAGCAGTGAGACGACCCTGCCAAGGGCCCAGGGGTTCTACGAGCAGTACTTC	CASSETTLPRAQGFYEQYF	-	-	TRBV2	TRBJ2-7
TGCGCCAGCAGCTCCGACTCATATGGCTACACCTTC	CASSSDSYGYTF	-	-	TRBV4-3	TRBJ1-2
TGTGCCAGCAGTGATAGGACGTCAACCTTC	CASSDRTSTF	-	-	TRBV6-1	TRBJ1-2
TGTGCCAGCAGCCCAGACTATACAGTCTACAATGAGCAGTTCTTC	CASSPDYTVYNEQFF	once	-	TRBV7-8	TRBJ2-1
TGTGCCAGCAGCTTGGGGCCTTACAATGAGCAGTTCTTC	CASSLGPYNEQFF	-	-	TRBV11-2	TRBJ2-1
TGTGCCTGGAGTGTCTGGGGGGATACAGATACGCAGTATTTT	CAWSVWGDTDTQYF	-	-	TRBV30	TRBJ2-3
TGTGCCAGCAGTTCTCAGGGGAAGGGGCTTGGGCTTGGTGAAAAACTGTTTTTT	CASSSQGKGLGLGEKLFF	-	-	TRBV27	TRBJ1-4
TGTGCCAGTAGTGCAATGACTAGCAATGAGCAGTTCTTC	CASSAMTSNEQFF	-	-	TRBV19	TRBJ2-1
TGTGCCAGCAGTGATAGGACTTACAATGAGCAGTTCTTC	CASSDRTYNEQFF	-	-	TRBV2	TRBJ2-1
TGTGCCAGCAGCGTGCCGGGGCGGGGCGCAAGCTCTGGGGCCAACGTCCTGACTTTC	CASSVPGRGASSGANVLTF	-	-	TRBV9	TRBJ2-6
TGTGCCAGCAGCGTAACTGGGGATTCTGGGGAAAAACTGTTTTTT	CASSVTGDSGEKLFF	-	-	TRBV9	TRBJ1-4
TGTGCTAGTGGTTTGGGCGGGACACTCTACGAGCAGTACTTC	CASGLGGTLYEQYF	-	-	TRBV12-5	TRBJ2-7
TGTGCCAGCAGCCGACTAGCGGGGATCACAGATACGCAGTATTTT	CASSRLAGITDTQYF	-	TRBD2	TRBV13	TRBJ2-3
TGCAGTGCTAGACTAGGCTATGAGCAGTTCTTC	CSARLGYEQFF	-	-	TRBV20-1	TRBJ2-1
TGTGCCAGCAGCTTGGTCGGGGAGGGCCTCAATGAGCAGTTCTTC	CASSLVGEGLNEQFF	once	TRBD2	TRBV5-6	TRBJ2-1
TGTGCTAGCAGCTTCGGGCCTACCGATACGCAGTATTTT	CASSFGPTDTQYF	-	-	TRBV7-7	TRBJ2-3
TGTGCCAGCAGCTTGGTCGGGGTCGGGGAGCTGTTTTTT	CASSLVGVGELFF	-	-	TRBV5-4	TRBJ2-2
TGTGCCAGCAGTTACCTCGGCGGGGGAGGGTATGGCTACACCTTC	CASSYLGGGGYGYTF	-	-	TRBV6-5	TRBJ1-2
TGTGCCAGTAGTACTTCTATAGGCCAAGAGACCCAGTACTTC	CASSTSIGQETQYF	-	-	TRBV19	TRBJ2-5
TGTGCCAGCAGCTCAGGCGAGGAGCAGTTCTTC	CASSSGEEQFF	once	-	TRBV5-6	TRBJ2-1
TGTGCCAGCAGGTTGGGCAATCAGCCCCAGCATTTT	CASRLGNQPQHF	-	-	TRBV28	TRBJ1-5
TGTGCCAGCAGCTTAGCACGGACAGGGGGCTACTATGGCTACACCTTC	CASSLARTGGYYGYTF	-	TRBD1	TRBV7-8	TRBJ1-2
TGTGCCTGGACCAGACAGGGAAGAACTGAAGCTTTCTTT	CAWTRQGRTEAFF	-	TRBD1	TRBV30	TRBJ1-1
TGCGCCAGCAGCCACCGTAGGCAGGACTCCTACGAGCAGTACTTC	CASSHRRQDSYEQYF	-	-	TRBV4-3	TRBJ2-7
TGTGCCAGCGCGGAATACAGGGTGTCCTACGAGCAGTACTTC	CASAEYRVSYEQYF	-	-	TRBV11-2	TRBJ2-7
TGTGCCAGTAAATCGGGCCTCACGGGCGCTGAAGCTTTCTTT	CASKSGLTGAEAFF	-	-	TRBV19	TRBJ1-1